This TCR beta chain was found in a study of OX40 agonist ivuxolimab in advanced cancers. Points from the study as a whole: Low normalized T-cell clonal expansion was also seen in some nonresponders.

Sequencing used immunoSEQ multiplex PCR; TCRdb keeps in-frame clones, though not all of them. The sample includes tens of thousands of clones, approximately 90% seen only once; the top ten take roughly 0.5%. As regards this clone: As yet, its antigen is unknown.

Patients were ruled out by autoimmune disease history or systemic immunosuppression. This receptor was obtained from an adult with an advanced solid tumor such as melanoma, head and neck, liver or kidney cancer. This sample comprised CD4+ or CD8+ T cells sorted from blood, obtained in a trial of the OX40 agonist ivuxolimab.

The CDR3, as DNA: TGTGCCAGTAGTATCGTCCCGGGACGGGATTCACCCCTCCACTTT. Residues: CASSIVPGRDSPLHF. The chain uses TRBV19 and TRBJ1-6, with a tentative D call TRBD1 (5 bases). The CDR3 consists of 15 residues. V was trimmed by 3 bases and J by 8 bases, leaving 14 bases between them. Germline V gives CDR1 LNHDA, CDR2 SQIVND (reference sequence).